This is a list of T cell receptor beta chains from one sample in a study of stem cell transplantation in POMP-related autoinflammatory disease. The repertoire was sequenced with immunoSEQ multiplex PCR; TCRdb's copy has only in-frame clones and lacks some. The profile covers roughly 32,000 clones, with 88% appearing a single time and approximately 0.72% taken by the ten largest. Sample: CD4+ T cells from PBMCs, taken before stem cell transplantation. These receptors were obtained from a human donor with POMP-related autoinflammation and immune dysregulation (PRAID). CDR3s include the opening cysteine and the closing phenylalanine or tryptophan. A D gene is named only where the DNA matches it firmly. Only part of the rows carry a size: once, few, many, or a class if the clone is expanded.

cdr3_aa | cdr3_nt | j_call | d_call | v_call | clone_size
CASSSPTGTDTQYF | TGTGCCAGCAGTTCCCCGACTGGTACAGATACGCAGTATTTT | TRBJ2-3 | - | TRBV28 | -
CASSRLAGGEQFF | TGTGCCAGCAGCAGATTAGCGGGAGGCGAGCAGTTCTTC | TRBJ2-1 | TRBD2 | TRBV6-5 | -
CASSPQGVRNQPQHF | TGTGCCAGCTCACCTCAGGGGGTCAGAAATCAGCCCCAGCATTTT | TRBJ1-5 | TRBD1 | TRBV18 | -
CASSEMYPASPGANVLTF | TGTGCCAGCAGTGAAATGTACCCTGCTAGCCCTGGGGCCAACGTCCTGACTTTC | TRBJ2-6 | - | TRBV6-1 | -
CASSWDTYEQYF | TGTGCCAGCAGCTGGGACACCTACGAGCAGTACTTC | TRBJ2-7 | - | TRBV13 | once
CASSLGTGSYNEQFF | TGTGCCAGCTCACTAGGGACAGGATCCTACAATGAGCAGTTCTTC | TRBJ2-1 | TRBD1 | TRBV18 | -
CASSLGRGNNEQFF | TGTGCCAGCAGCTTAGGGCGGGGTAACAATGAGCAGTTCTTC | TRBJ2-1 | - | TRBV7-2 | -
CASSFTHNLRQGTEAFF | TGTGCCAGCAGCTTTACTCACAACCTCAGACAGGGGACTGAAGCTTTCTTT | TRBJ1-1 | TRBD1 | TRBV7-9 | -
CASRDVGSTDTQYF | TGTGCCAGCAGGGATGTGGGGAGTACAGATACGCAGTATTTT | TRBJ2-3 | - | TRBV7-9 | -
CASSPLEPGELFF | TGCGCCAGCAGCCCTCTAGAACCCGGGGAGCTGTTTTTT | TRBJ2-2 | - | TRBV5-1 | few
CASSEGTGFMNTEAFF | TGTGCCAGCAGTGAAGGGACAGGGTTCATGAACACTGAAGCTTTCTTT | TRBJ1-1 | TRBD1 | TRBV25-1 | few
CSVRSDSMNTEAFF | TGCAGCGTTCGATCGGACAGTATGAACACTGAAGCTTTCTTT | TRBJ1-1 | - | TRBV29-1 | -
CAWSGDSRTDTQYF | TGTGCCTGGAGTGGGGACTCCCGCACAGATACGCAGTATTTT | TRBJ2-3 | - | TRBV30 | -
CAWSVPGQQETQYF | TGTGCCTGGAGTGTACCGGGACAGCAAGAGACCCAGTACTTC | TRBJ2-5 | TRBD1 | TRBV30 | -
CASSFGQAHGYTF | TGCGCCAGCAGCTTCGGCCAGGCGCATGGCTACACCTTC | TRBJ1-2 | - | TRBV5-1 | -
CASRADTANEKLFF | TGTGCCAGCAGGGCGGACACCGCTAATGAAAAACTGTTTTTT | TRBJ1-4 | - | TRBV2 | -
CSVEGGFREGSYNEQFF | TGCAGCGTTGAAGGGGGATTCCGGGAGGGCTCCTACAATGAGCAGTTCTTC | TRBJ2-1 | TRBD2 | TRBV29-1 | -
CAGQPGGTADTDTQYF | TGTGCCGGACAACCGGGCGGGACGGCGGACACAGATACGCAGTATTTT | TRBJ2-3 | - | TRBV19 | -
CASSQDIKSYEQYF | TGTGCCAGCAGCCAGGACATCAAATCCTACGAGCAGTACTTC | TRBJ2-7 | - | TRBV6-5 | -
CASSGLAGGQAGELFF | TGTGCCAGCAGTGGACTAGCGGGGGGGCAGGCCGGGGAGCTGTTTTTT | TRBJ2-2 | TRBD2 | TRBV2 | -
CATPKRPFPCRGVNQPQHF | TGTGCCACCCCAAAGCGGCCTTTTCCTTGTAGGGGGGTTAATCAGCCCCAGCATTTT | TRBJ1-5 | - | TRBV5-6 | -
CASSFGLAGTNEQFF | TGTGCCAGCAGCTTCGGACTAGCGGGGACCAATGAGCAGTTCTTC | TRBJ2-1 | TRBD2 | TRBV11-1 | -
CASSLGTGGPTDTQYF | TGTGCCAGCAGCTTAGGGACAGGGGGGCCCACAGATACGCAGTATTTT | TRBJ2-3 | TRBD1 | TRBV7-9 | -
CASSATGNTEAFF | TGCGCCAGCAGCGCGACAGGGAACACTGAAGCTTTCTTT | TRBJ1-1 | - | TRBV5-1 | few
CASSSGLAHRETQYF | TGTGCCAGTAGTTCTGGACTAGCGCATAGGGAGACCCAGTACTTC | TRBJ2-5 | TRBD2 | TRBV19 | -
CAWRSKSGENNEQFF | TGTGCCTGGAGGAGCAAGTCAGGGGAAAACAATGAGCAGTTCTTC | TRBJ2-1 | - | TRBV30 | -
CASSSGGHYYEQYF | TGTGCCAGTAGCTCAGGGGGACACTACTACGAGCAGTACTTC | TRBJ2-7 | TRBD1 | TRBV19 | -
CASSSSRRQGSTDTQYF | TGTGCCAGCAGCTCCTCTCGTCGGCAGGGTAGCACAGATACGCAGTATTTT | TRBJ2-3 | - | TRBV7-9 | -
CASSSGLAGRYTQYF | TGTGCCAGCAGCTCAGGACTAGCGGGGAGATATACGCAGTATTTT | TRBJ2-3 | TRBD2 | TRBV11-2 | -
CASSTPHLYNEQFF | TGTGCCAGCAGTACGCCGCACCTTTACAATGAGCAGTTCTTC | TRBJ2-1 | - | TRBV6-6 | -
CASSSTDGGRPNTEAFF | TGCGCCAGCAGCTCTACTGACGGCGGGCGGCCGAACACTGAAGCTTTCTTT | TRBJ1-1 | - | TRBV5-1 | -
CASSATARRDTGELFF | TGTGCCAGTAGTGCGACAGCGCGTCGAGACACCGGGGAGCTGTTTTTT | TRBJ2-2 | - | TRBV19 | once
CASSLYRGGEETQYF | TGTGCCAGCTCACTCTACCGAGGGGGCGAAGAGACCCAGTACTTC | TRBJ2-5 | TRBD1 | TRBV18 | -
CSVRAGANTEAFF | TGCAGCGTTCGGGCTGGGGCGAACACTGAAGCTTTCTTT | TRBJ1-1 | - | TRBV29-1 | -
CASSYNTPYTEAFF | TGTGCCAGCAGTTACAACACCCCGTACACTGAAGCTTTCTTT | TRBJ1-1 | - | TRBV6-5 | -
CASSPRQGYQETQYF | TGTGCCAGCAGTCCCCGACAGGGGTACCAAGAGACCCAGTACTTC | TRBJ2-5 | TRBD1 | TRBV27 | -
CASSSRTTNNNEQFF | TGTGCCAGCAGCTCAAGGACTACAAATAACAATGAGCAGTTCTTC | TRBJ2-1 | - | TRBV25-1 | -
CASSRSGANTGELFF | TGTGCCAGCAGCCGCAGCGGGGCGAACACCGGGGAGCTGTTTTTT | TRBJ2-2 | TRBD2 | TRBV7-3 | once
CAGGTSGGLNEQFF | TGTGCCGGCGGGACTAGCGGGGGGTTAAATGAGCAGTTCTTC | TRBJ2-1 | TRBD2 | TRBV7-9 | -
CASSPIPTGGNTQYF | TGTGCCAGCAGCCCCATTCCGACAGGGGGAAATACGCAGTATTTT | TRBJ2-3 | TRBD1 | TRBV9 | -
CASTMESGTQYF | TGTGCCAGCACCATGGAGTCAGGGACCCAGTACTTC | TRBJ2-5 | - | TRBV6-6 | -
CASSLGNQPQHF | TGTGCCAGCAGCTTAGGGAATCAGCCCCAGCATTTT | TRBJ1-5 | - | TRBV5-1 | -
CASSSGLPVNQPQHF | TGTGCCAGCAGTTCGGGCCTCCCAGTTAATCAGCCCCAGCATTTT | TRBJ1-5 | - | TRBV27 | -
CASSSVGRGGLTAEAFF | TGTGCCAGCAGTAGTGTGGGCAGGGGAGGGCTAACCGCTGAAGCTTTCTTT | TRBJ1-1 | - | TRBV28 | -
CATSRDRGVQAVITFF | TGTGCCACCAGCAGAGATAGGGGCGTACAGGCTGTTATAACTTTCTTT | TRBJ1-1 | - | TRBV15 | once